The 30 T cell receptor beta chains below all came from one sample that was sequenced in a study of shared clonotypes between healthy human individuals. Clones were sequenced by immunoSEQ multiplex PCR, and TCRdb holds only the in-frame ones, with some missing. Of about 2.4 million clones listed, roughly nine tenths are singletons. What was sequenced was naive CD4+ T cells sorted from blood. Subset reported: CD45RA+ positively selected. These receptors all stem from a man aged 18-30 years in good health.

The chain couples TRBV28 to TRBJ1-5; a weak D match, TRBD1 (5 bases). CDR1 and CDR2 (germline): MDHEN, SYDVKM. V shed 6 bases and J shed 2 bases, with 14 bases lying between them. This CDR3 comprises 15 residues. The CDR3 is CASSPETAGNQPQHF. As DNA, the CDR3 is TGTGCCAGCAGCCCGGAGACAGCGGGCAATCAGCCCCAGCATTTT.

The V gene is TRBV19, the J gene TRBJ2-3, with 7 bases identical to TRBD1. The CDR3 has 16 residues. V was pared by 4 bases and J by 2 bases, with 9 bases of the junction left unmatched. CDR1 and CDR2 from the germline V gene are LNHDA and SQIVND (reference sequence). CDR3 loop: CASSTRTGVLTDTQYF. Here the CDR3 DNA reads TGTGCCAGTAGTACCCGAACAGGGGTCCTCACAGATACGCAGTATTTT. Full variable domain (missing parts from reference TRBV19 and TRBJ2-3): DGGITQSPKYLFRKEGQNVTLSCEQNLNHDAMYWYRQDPGQGLRLIYYSQIVNDFQKGDIAEGYSVSREKKESFPLTVTSAQKNPTAFYLCASSTRTGVLTDTQYFGPGTRLTVL.

A single count supports this clone. The rearrangement uses TRBV29-1 and TRBJ2-3; TRBD2 matches at 10 bases. This CDR3 contains 14 residues. From germline, CDR1 is SQVTM and CDR2 ANQGSEA. The ends lost 5 bases at V and 6 bases at J; junction bases unmatched: 8. The CDR3 spells CSVLPGLARDTQYF. As DNA, the CDR3 is TGCAGCGTTTTACCGGGACTAGCGAGGGATACGCAGTATTTT.

A word on this clone: The same CDR3 arises from other DNA sequences in this sample as well. The chain combines TRBV7-2 with TRBJ2-3; no clear D gene. The CDR3 extends over 12 amino acids. The germline gives CDR1 SGHTA, CDR2 FQGNSA. Trimming removed 4 bases from V and 4 bases from J, with 6 bases in between. The CDR3 loop is CASSSRSDTQYF. The CDR3 bases are TGTGCCAGCAGCTCCCGTTCAGATACGCAGTATTTT.

This chain links TRBV7-3 with TRBJ1-1; 7 nucleotides match TRBD1. CDR3 size: 16 residues. Trimming took 5 bases from V and 2 from J; bases not matched to a gene: 11. Germline CDR1 is SGHTA and CDR2 is FQGTGA. Written as DNA, the CDR3 is TGTGCCAGCAGCGTATCAGGGGGAAAGTACAACACTGAAGCTTTCTTT. It is translated as CASSVSGGKYNTEAFF.

The V gene is TRBV7-2, the J gene TRBJ2-5; either TRBD1 or TRBD2 may supply D (5 bases each). The CDR3 length is 13 residues. The V end lost 5 bases, the J end lost 5 bases, and 12 bases lay between the germline ends. Germline loops: CDR1 SGHTA, CDR2 FQGNSA. DNA of the CDR3: TGTGCCAGCAGCCCGTCTTGGGGGGAGACCCAGTACTTC. It codes for CASSPSWGETQYF.

Notes on this clone: Other DNA variants within this sample encode the same CDR3. The chain has TRBV5-1 and TRBJ2-6; D ambiguous. This CDR3 has 16 amino acids. The germline V and J ends were trimmed by 0 bases and 0 bases, with 7 bases remaining between them. Germline assignment: CDR1 SGHRS and CDR2 YFSETQ. CDR3 sequence reads: CASSLAGSSGANVLTF. The CDR3, as DNA: TGCGCCAGCAGCTTGGCCGGAAGCTCTGGGGCCAACGTCCTGACTTTC. The full variable domain, in which reference TRBV5-1 and TRBJ2-6 provide the parts outside the CDR3, is KAGVTQTPRYLIKTRGQQVTLSCSPISGHRSVSWYQQTPGQGLQFLFEYFSETQRNKGNFPGRFSGRQFSNSRSEMNVSTLELGDSALYLCASSLAGSSGANVLTFGAGSRLTVL.

V gene TRBV28 combines with J gene TRBJ2-2; D is uncertain. This CDR3 spans 16 amino acids. Per the germline V gene, CDR1 is MDHEN and CDR2 is SYDVKM. V shed 2 bases and J shed 3 bases, with 13 bases lying between them. The CDR3 DNA sequence: TGTGCCAGCAGTTTAATGTGGGCCCTTGACACCGGGGAGCTGTTTTTT. Its translation: CASSLMWALDTGELFF.

The genes are TRBV7-2 and TRBJ2-2, with D possibly matching TRBD2 (6 bases). The CDR3 runs 14 residues. Trimming left V 4 bases short and J 9 bases short, with 15 bases between. Per the germline V gene, CDR1 is SGHTA and CDR2 is FQGNSA. DNA of the CDR3: TGTGCCAGCAGCTCCTTCGGGGGTGGCCGGGAGCTGTTTTTT. As protein: CASSSFGGGRELFF.

This clone was recorded once. This chain connects TRBV11-3 to TRBJ2-7; TRBD2 matches 10 bases. From germline, CDR1 is SGHNT and CDR2 YENEEA. The CDR3 totals 14 residues. V lost 4 bases and J lost 4; bases outside the gene matches: 4. The CDR3 loop reads CASSSSTSGYEQYF. Written as DNA, the CDR3 is TGTGCCAGCAGCTCATCGACTAGCGGGTACGAGCAGTACTTC.

The chain links TRBV5-1 to TRBJ1-1; D is ambiguous. The CDR3 contains 11 residues. In germline, CDR1 is SGHRS, CDR2 YFSETQ. V lost 2 bases to trimming and J lost 7 bases, with 6 bases between them. The CDR3 reads CASSLTGEAFF. Written as DNA, the CDR3 is TGCGCCAGCAGCTTAACGGGTGAAGCTTTCTTT.

V is TRBV4-1 and J is TRBJ1-2, with 9 bases aligning to TRBD1. The ends lost 3 bases at V and 8 bases at J; junction bases unmatched: 10. Germline V lookup: CDR1 MGHRA, CDR2 YSYEKL. The CDR3 totals 15 residues. The DNA of the CDR3 is TGCGCCAGCAGCCAGCCCACAGGGGGCGCGGGGGGCTACACCTTC. This gives the protein CASSQPTGGAGGYTF.

This clone was observed a handful of times. This chain joins TRBV7-9 and TRBJ1-2; no firm D call. The CDR3 length is 12 residues. The germline V and J ends were trimmed by 1 base and 7 bases, with 7 bases remaining between them. From germline, CDR1 is SEHNR and CDR2 FQNEAQ (reference sequence). The CDR3 bases are TGTGCCAGCAGCTTAGTTGACCCTGGCTACACCTTC. Amino acid sequence: CASSLVDPGYTF.

The chain carries TRBV28 and TRBJ1-6, with D perhaps matching TRBD1 (6 bases). The V end lost 7 bases, the J end lost 7 bases, and 20 bases lay between the germline ends. From germline, CDR1 is MDHEN and CDR2 SYDVKM. CDR3 length equals 16 residues. As DNA, the CDR3 is TGTGCCAGCACCGTACCCGGGGGCCTGGGGAATTCACCCCTCCACTTT. It encodes CASTVPGGLGNSPLHF. Complete variable domain (other parts from reference TRBV28 and TRBJ1-6): DVKVTQSSRYLVKRTGEKVFLECVQDMDHENMFWYRQDPGLGLRLIYFSYDVKMKEKGDIPEGYSVSREKKERFSLILESASTNQTSMYLCASTVPGGLGNSPLHFGNGTRLTVT.

This chain uses TRBV7-3 with TRBJ2-3; 8 nucleotides match TRBD2. Germline V lookup: CDR1 SGHTA, CDR2 FQGTGA. The trim removed 5 bases at V and 6 bases at J, leaving 10 bases unmatched. The CDR3 spans 15 residues. The CDR3 DNA reads as TGTGCCAGCAGCCCGCGGGGGGAAGGAGTGGATACGCAGTATTTT. Translation gives CASSPRGEGVDTQYF.

This chain uses TRBV18 with TRBJ2-7; D uncertain. This CDR3 has 15 residues. V dropped 0 bases and J dropped 2 bases, with 11 bases sitting between them. Germline CDR1 and CDR2: KGHSH and LQKENI. The CDR3 region is CASSPPNPLTYEQYF. CDR3 DNA sequence: TGTGCCAGCTCACCACCGAACCCCCTAACCTACGAGCAGTACTTC.

The chain has TRBV18 and TRBJ2-5; D may be TRBD1 or TRBD2 (5 bases each). Germline-derived CDR1 and CDR2 are KGHSH and LQKENI. This CDR3 comprises 15 residues. The V and J ends lost 2 bases and 1 base respectively, with 11 bases between them. CDR3 protein: CASSPKDGAQETQYF. CDR3 sequence (DNA): TGTGCCAGCTCACCAAAGGACGGGGCCCAAGAGACCCAGTACTTC.

The chain carries TRBV25-1 and TRBJ2-3; D perhaps matches TRBD1 (7 bases). The CDR3 loop spans 15 amino acids. Germline V lookup: CDR1 MGHDK, CDR2 SYGVNS. Between the trimmed V and J ends, which lost 4 bases and 4 bases, there was a span of 15 bases. The CDR3 region is CASSASGGPADTQYF. The CDR3 DNA follows: TGTGCCAGCAGTGCTTCAGGGGGGCCCGCAGATACGCAGTATTTT.

The chain links TRBV4-1 to TRBJ1-2; no firm D call. CDR1 is MGHRA and CDR2 is YSYEKL in the germline V gene. The CDR3 sequence is 15 residues long. Trimming pared 4 bases from V and 8 bases from J, leaving 20 bases between. In DNA form, the CDR3 reads TGCGCCAGCAGCCCGCTCGACGGACCCCTAGGGGGCTACACCTTC. It codes for CASSPLDGPLGGYTF.

The CDR3 is CASSLSQGAPGETQYF. DNA for the CDR3: TGTGCCAGCAGCTTGAGTCAGGGGGCGCCGGGGGAGACCCAGTACTTC. The rearrangement links TRBV5-5 to TRBJ2-5; 8 nucleotides agree with TRBD1. From germline, CDR1 is SGHKS and CDR2 YYEKEE (reference sequence). The junction had 10 bases not matched to a gene; V was cut back by 1 base and J by 5 bases. CDR3 length: 16 amino acids. Variable domain in full (rest from reference TRBV5-5 and TRBJ2-5): DAGVTQSPTHLIKTRGQQVTLRCSPISGHKSVSWYQQVLGQGPQFIFQYYEKEERGRGNFPDRFSARQFPNYSSELNVNALLLGDSALYLCASSLSQGAPGETQYFGPGTRLLVL.

The CDR3 coding sequence is TGCACCAGCAGCCCTAGCGGGGGAGATCCCTTCTCCTACAATGAGCAGTTCTTC. This codes for CTSSPSGGDPFSYNEQFF. This chain connects TRBV1 to TRBJ2-1; TRBD2, as called in the table, went unchecked against the DNA. TRBV1 is a known pseudogene. CDR3 length: 18 residues.

The CDR3 sequence is CAWSQDRYNEQFF. CDR3 coding DNA: TGTGCCTGGAGCCAAGACAGATACAATGAGCAGTTCTTC. This chain joins TRBV30 and TRBJ2-1; D perhaps matches TRBD1 (5 bases). Trimming removed 3 bases from V and 4 bases from J, with 10 bases in between. Germline V CDR1 and CDR2: GTSNPN, SVGIG (reference sequence). This CDR3 has 13 residues. Full variable domain (rest looked up from reference TRBV30 and TRBJ2-1): SQTIHQWPATLVQPVGSPLSLECTVEGTSNPNLYWYRQAAGRGLQLLFYSVGIGQISSEVPQNLSASRPQDRQFILSSKKLLLSDSGFYLCAWSQDRYNEQFFGPGTRLTVL.

This chain links TRBV13 with TRBJ2-3, with 13 bases matching TRBD2. The CDR3 is 16 residues long. From germline, CDR1 is PRHDT and CDR2 FYEKMQ (reference sequence). V trimming: 5 bases; J trimming: 0 bases; junction bases outside the gene matches: 2. CDR3 sequence reads: CASSAGLAGSTDTQYF. CDR3 DNA sequence: TGTGCCAGCAGCGCGGGACTAGCGGGAAGCACAGATACGCAGTATTTT.

On this clone itself: In the same sample, other DNA sequences code for this CDR3. V gene TRBV7-9 combines with J gene TRBJ2-5, with TRBD2 identical over 8 bases. J gave up 1 base and V 5 bases, and 3 bases lay outside the gene matches. In germline, CDR1 is SEHNR, CDR2 FQNEAQ (reference sequence). The length of the CDR3 is 14 residues. The CDR3 is CASSPAGAQETQYF. The DNA of the CDR3 is TGTGCCAGCAGCCCAGCGGGGGCCCAAGAGACCCAGTACTTC.

This clone was seen once. J is TRBJ1-4 and V is TRBV6-5, with 8 bases identical to TRBD1. CDR3 length: 13 residues. Germline V lookup: CDR1 MNHEY, CDR2 SVGAGI. J gave up 8 bases and V 6 bases, and 5 bases lay outside the gene matches. The CDR3 region has the DNA TGTGCCAGCAGGACAGGGGAAGGCGAAAAACTGTTTTTT. It yields the protein CASRTGEGEKLFF.

The chain recombines TRBV12-5 with TRBJ2-7; D unresolved. Trimming took 3 bases from V and 1 from J, leaving 13 bases between them. The CDR3 is 15 amino acids. Germline-derived CDR1 and CDR2 are LGHNT and FRNRAP. CDR3 nucleotide sequence: TGTGCTAGTGGTTTTGGGGATGGTGGTTCCTACGAGCAGTACTTC. Its protein is CASGFGDGGSYEQYF.

A note on this clone: Additional DNA sequences in this sample encode the identical CDR3. The rearrangement uses TRBV2 and TRBJ2-2; 7 nucleotides align to TRBD1. The CDR3 totals 14 residues. V trimming: 4 bases; J trimming: 2 bases; junction bases outside the gene matches: 1. CDR1 and CDR2 (germline): SNHLY, FYNNEI. CDR3 nucleotides: TGTGCCAGCAGTGGAGGGGGCAACACCGGGGAGCTGTTTTTT. Translated, it gives CASSGGGNTGELFF.

This sequence joins TRBV5-1 and TRBJ1-3; TRBD1 agrees at 8 bases. CDR3 size: 16 residues. Germline V gene lookup returns CDR1 SGHRS and CDR2 YFSETQ. V shed 0 bases, J shed 4 bases, and the junction held 6 bases outside the gene matches. In DNA, the CDR3 is TGCGCCAGCAGCTTGGATTACAGGGGGTCAGGAAACACCATATATTTT. This sequence encodes CASSLDYRGSGNTIYF. Full variable domain (missing parts from reference TRBV5-1 and TRBJ1-3): KAGVTQTPRYLIKTRGQQVTLSCSPISGHRSVSWYQQTPGQGLQFLFEYFSETQRNKGNFPGRFSGRQFSNSRSEMNVSTLELGDSALYLCASSLDYRGSGNTIYFGEGSWLTVV.

This rearrangement joins TRBV6-5 to TRBJ2-6; unclear D gene. Trimming shortened V by 10 bases and J by 2 bases, and 9 bases separated the two germline ends. Germline loops: CDR1 MNHEY, CDR2 SVGAGI. There are 13 residues in the CDR3. The CDR3 loop reads CATRLPGANVLTF. The CDR3 coding sequence is TGTGCCACCCGTCTTCCTGGGGCCAACGTCCTGACTTTC.

J is TRBJ2-2 and V is TRBV5-5; D assignment may be TRBD1 or TRBD2 (6 bases each). Trimming removed 4 bases from V and 6 bases from J, with 19 bases in between. From germline, CDR1 is SGHKS and CDR2 YYEKEE (reference sequence). The CDR3 extends over 16 amino acids. The CDR3: CASSPRGAFNSGELFF. CDR3 nucleotide sequence: TGTGCCAGCAGCCCAAGGGGGGCATTTAACTCCGGGGAGCTGTTTTTT.